This is a list of T cell receptor beta chains from one sample in a study of cytomegalovirus exposure and HLA in healthy donors. Sequencing used immunoSEQ multiplex PCR; TCRdb keeps in-frame clones, though not all of them. The sample carries approximately 150,000 clones, roughly 80% recorded once. The sequencing sample was made of PBMCs. These receptors were obtained from a man aged 25 to 45 in good health and CMV-seropositive. The CDR3 runs from the conserved cysteine through the conserved F or W. Fields, in order: clone size, D gene, J gene, V gene, CDR3 DNA, CDR3 protein. D genes are given only for firm matches. The listing skips clone size in some rows; elsewhere it reads once, few, many or a size class.

clone_size: .; d_call: .; j_call: TRBJ1-1; v_call: TRBV30; cdr3_nt: TGTGCCTGGAGTGGGCAGAACACTGAAGCTTTCTTT; cdr3_aa: CAWSGQNTEAFF
clone_size: .; d_call: .; j_call: TRBJ1-3; v_call: TRBV28; cdr3_nt: TGTGCCAGCAGTCAACGCCGGGACACCATATATTTT; cdr3_aa: CASSQRRDTIYF
clone_size: .; d_call: TRBD2; j_call: TRBJ2-1; v_call: TRBV7-2; cdr3_nt: TGTGCCAGCAGCTCAGGGACTAGCGGGGCCCCTTACAATGAGCAGTTCTTC; cdr3_aa: CASSSGTSGAPYNEQFF
clone_size: .; d_call: .; j_call: TRBJ2-7; v_call: TRBV6-5; cdr3_nt: TGTGCCAGCAGTTACTCGACCAGGGCTCTTGGGGAGCAGTACTTC; cdr3_aa: CASSYSTRALGEQYF
clone_size: .; d_call: TRBD2; j_call: TRBJ2-1; v_call: TRBV2; cdr3_nt: TGTGCCAGCAGTGATGGTCTAGCGGGAGTAAATGAGCAGTTCTTC; cdr3_aa: CASSDGLAGVNEQFF
clone_size: .; d_call: .; j_call: TRBJ1-3; v_call: TRBV7-9; cdr3_nt: TGTGCCAGCAGCCCACAGGACTCTGGAAACACCATATATTTT; cdr3_aa: CASSPQDSGNTIYF
clone_size: .; d_call: TRBD1; j_call: TRBJ1-4; v_call: TRBV28; cdr3_nt: TGTGCCAGCAGCCTCGACAGGGGTACTAATGAAAAACTGTTTTTT; cdr3_aa: CASSLDRGTNEKLFF
clone_size: .; d_call: .; j_call: TRBJ1-2; v_call: TRBV18; cdr3_nt: TGTGCCAGCTCGACCACAGCAGGGGTCCCCTATGGCTACACCTTC; cdr3_aa: CASSTTAGVPYGYTF
clone_size: .; d_call: .; j_call: TRBJ1-4; v_call: TRBV11-2; cdr3_nt: TGTGCCAGCAGCTTAAGGGATAACAGGGAAAAACTGTTTTTT; cdr3_aa: CASSLRDNREKLFF
clone_size: .; d_call: TRBD1; j_call: TRBJ1-5; v_call: TRBV9; cdr3_nt: TGTGCCAGCAGCCTCGGACAGGGGGTCGGCCAGCCCCAGCATTTT; cdr3_aa: CASSLGQGVGQPQHF
clone_size: .; d_call: .; j_call: TRBJ2-7; v_call: TRBV6-5; cdr3_nt: TGTGCCAGCAGTTACTCCCCGGGGGGCGGGGGCGAGCAGTACTTC; cdr3_aa: CASSYSPGGGGEQYF
clone_size: .; d_call: .; j_call: TRBJ2-5; v_call: TRBV13; cdr3_nt: TGTGCCAGCAGCCCCAGGGGAGAAGGAGAGACCCAGTACTTC; cdr3_aa: CASSPRGEGETQYF
clone_size: .; d_call: .; j_call: TRBJ1-3; v_call: TRBV19; cdr3_nt: TGTGCCAGTAGTGTACTCCGCTTAGCCTCTGGAAACACCATATATTTT; cdr3_aa: CASSVLRLASGNTIYF
clone_size: .; d_call: TRBD2; j_call: TRBJ2-1; v_call: TRBV10-3; cdr3_nt: TGTGCCATCAGACGACTAGCGGGGGGGCACCCGGAGAATGAGCAGTTCTTC; cdr3_aa: CAIRRLAGGHPENEQFF
clone_size: .; d_call: .; j_call: TRBJ2-7; v_call: TRBV28; cdr3_nt: TGTGCCAGCAGCCCGACCGGAGGGGGCCTTTACGAGCAGTACTTC; cdr3_aa: CASSPTGGGLYEQYF
clone_size: .; d_call: TRBD1; j_call: TRBJ1-4; v_call: TRBV5-1; cdr3_nt: TGCGCCAGCAGCACAGGGGGGGGAGCAAAACTGTTTTTT; cdr3_aa: CASSTGGGAKLFF
clone_size: .; d_call: TRBD1; j_call: TRBJ1-4; v_call: TRBV18; cdr3_nt: TGTGCCAGCTCACCAAGGGGACAGGGGAATGAAAAACTGTTTTTT; cdr3_aa: CASSPRGQGNEKLFF
clone_size: once; d_call: .; j_call: TRBJ2-5; v_call: TRBV7-9; cdr3_nt: TGTGCCAGCAGCTTGGCCCTCGAGACCCAGTACTTC; cdr3_aa: CASSLALETQYF
clone_size: .; d_call: .; j_call: TRBJ2-5; v_call: TRBV15; cdr3_nt: TGTGCCACCAGCAGAGATACAGGACAAGAGACCCAGTACTTC; cdr3_aa: CATSRDTGQETQYF
clone_size: .; d_call: TRBD2; j_call: TRBJ2-1; v_call: TRBV19; cdr3_nt: TGTGCCAGTAGTAAAGCGGGGCAAAAGGGCAATGAGCAGTTCTTC; cdr3_aa: CASSKAGQKGNEQFF
clone_size: .; d_call: TRBD1; j_call: TRBJ2-7; v_call: TRBV9; cdr3_nt: TGTGCCAGCAGCGTAGGATCCGGGACAGGGGATTACGAGCAGTACTTC; cdr3_aa: CASSVGSGTGDYEQYF
clone_size: few; d_call: .; j_call: TRBJ2-7; v_call: TRBV7-9; cdr3_nt: TGTGCCAGCAGCTCCCAGGGCTACGAGCAGTACTTC; cdr3_aa: CASSSQGYEQYF
clone_size: .; d_call: .; j_call: TRBJ2-3; v_call: TRBV7-9; cdr3_nt: TGTGCCAGCAGCTTAGGAACAGGACCCACAGATACGCAGTATTTT; cdr3_aa: CASSLGTGPTDTQYF
clone_size: .; d_call: .; j_call: TRBJ1-1; v_call: TRBV13; cdr3_nt: TGTGCCAGCAGCTTAAGCCCGAACACTGAAGCTTTCTTT; cdr3_aa: CASSLSPNTEAFF
clone_size: .; d_call: TRBD1; j_call: TRBJ2-7; v_call: TRBV5-4; cdr3_nt: TGTGCCAGCAGCTCCCGGGACAGGCCTCCCTACGAGCAGTACTTC; cdr3_aa: CASSSRDRPPYEQYF
clone_size: .; d_call: .; j_call: TRBJ2-7; v_call: TRBV28; cdr3_nt: TGTGCCAGCAGTTTTAGGAGGCTGAGCTCCTACGAGCAGTACTTC; cdr3_aa: CASSFRRLSSYEQYF
clone_size: .; d_call: .; j_call: TRBJ2-1; v_call: TRBV5-5; cdr3_nt: TGTGCCAGCAGTTTAACATCCTACAATGAGCAGTTCTTC; cdr3_aa: CASSLTSYNEQFF
clone_size: .; d_call: TRBD2; j_call: TRBJ2-1; v_call: TRBV7-6; cdr3_nt: TGTGCCAGCAGCTTAGCTAGCGGGGGGGCTCTAAGCTCCTACAATGAGCAGTTCTTC; cdr3_aa: CASSLASGGALSSYNEQFF
clone_size: .; d_call: TRBD1; j_call: TRBJ1-1; v_call: TRBV19; cdr3_nt: TGTGCCAGTAGTATTGCCAGGGGGGCCACTGAAGCTTTCTTT; cdr3_aa: CASSIARGATEAFF
clone_size: few; d_call: .; j_call: TRBJ1-2; v_call: TRBV18; cdr3_nt: TGTGCCAGCTCACCATCCGGGTCTTGGACAAGCCTGGGGGGCTACACCTTC; cdr3_aa: CASSPSGSWTSLGGYTF
clone_size: .; d_call: .; j_call: TRBJ1-1; v_call: TRBV5-1; cdr3_nt: TGCGCCAGCAGCTGGGGGGGGCGCACTGAAGCTTTCTTT; cdr3_aa: CASSWGGRTEAFF
clone_size: .; d_call: TRBD1; j_call: TRBJ2-4; v_call: TRBV2; cdr3_nt: TGTGCCAGCAGTCCTAGACAGGGGGGCTTGGGAAACATTCAGTACTTC; cdr3_aa: CASSPRQGGLGNIQYF
clone_size: .; d_call: .; j_call: TRBJ2-5; v_call: TRBV27; cdr3_nt: TGTGCCAGCAGTTTAACTGGACAGTTTGAGACCCAGTACTTC; cdr3_aa: CASSLTGQFETQYF
clone_size: .; d_call: TRBD2; j_call: TRBJ2-1; v_call: TRBV28; cdr3_nt: TGTGCCAGCAGTTTTAAGGGACTAGCGGGGAATGAGCAGTTCTTC; cdr3_aa: CASSFKGLAGNEQFF
clone_size: .; d_call: .; j_call: TRBJ1-1; v_call: TRBV19; cdr3_nt: TGTGCCAGTAGTCCCTCGCAGGGGACTGAAGCTTTCTTT; cdr3_aa: CASSPSQGTEAFF
clone_size: .; d_call: TRBD1; j_call: TRBJ1-1; v_call: TRBV10-3; cdr3_nt: TGTGCCATCAGTGAGCCGTGGGACAGGGGGTCCGGAAAAGGGGCTGAAGCTTTCTTT; cdr3_aa: CAISEPWDRGSGKGAEAFF
clone_size: .; d_call: .; j_call: TRBJ1-1; v_call: TRBV19; cdr3_nt: TGTGCCAGTAGTATAGGGGGGACACTCAACACTGAAGCTTTCTTT; cdr3_aa: CASSIGGTLNTEAFF
clone_size: .; d_call: .; j_call: TRBJ2-3; v_call: TRBV7-6; cdr3_nt: TGTGCCAGCAGCTTAACAGGGCCCCGTACGGATACGCAGTATTTT; cdr3_aa: CASSLTGPRTDTQYF
clone_size: .; d_call: TRBD1; j_call: TRBJ1-5; v_call: TRBV30; cdr3_nt: TGTGCCTGGAGTGCCGGACAGGGGTATCAGCCCCAGCATTTT; cdr3_aa: CAWSAGQGYQPQHF
clone_size: .; d_call: .; j_call: TRBJ2-5; v_call: TRBV5-1; cdr3_nt: TGCGCCAGCAGCTTGGACAGCGGCCAAGAGACCCAGTACTTC; cdr3_aa: CASSLDSGQETQYF
clone_size: .; d_call: .; j_call: TRBJ2-7; v_call: TRBV28; cdr3_nt: TGTGCCAGCAGTCCCCGAGTCGGGGAGCAGTACTTC; cdr3_aa: CASSPRVGEQYF
clone_size: .; d_call: TRBD2; j_call: TRBJ2-1; v_call: TRBV2; cdr3_nt: TGTGCCAGCAGCGCGACTAGCGGGTCCTACAATGAGCAGTTCTTC; cdr3_aa: CASSATSGSYNEQFF
clone_size: .; d_call: .; j_call: TRBJ1-4; v_call: TRBV6-6; cdr3_nt: TGTGCCAGCAGCGCACGGCGGGAAAAACTGTTTTTT; cdr3_aa: CASSARREKLFF
clone_size: .; d_call: TRBD1; j_call: TRBJ1-2; v_call: TRBV25-1; cdr3_nt: TGTGCCAGCAGTGACTCGTTAGGGACAGGGTCTTTCTATGGCTACACCTTC; cdr3_aa: CASSDSLGTGSFYGYTF
clone_size: .; d_call: TRBD2; j_call: TRBJ2-7; v_call: TRBV6-1; cdr3_nt: TGTGCCAGCAGTGCCCTGAGAGCGGGGGGGCCCGGCGAGCAGTACTTC; cdr3_aa: CASSALRAGGPGEQYF
clone_size: .; d_call: TRBD2; j_call: TRBJ2-7; v_call: TRBV5-6; cdr3_nt: TGTGCCAGCAACAAGCGGGGGCCGAGCTCCTACGAGCAGTACTTC; cdr3_aa: CASNKRGPSSYEQYF
clone_size: .; d_call: TRBD1; j_call: TRBJ1-1; v_call: TRBV5-1; cdr3_nt: TGCGCCAGCAGCTTGGGAGCGGACAGGCTGAACACTGAAGCTTTCTTT; cdr3_aa: CASSLGADRLNTEAFF
clone_size: .; d_call: TRBD1; j_call: TRBJ2-2; v_call: TRBV7-8; cdr3_nt: TGTGCCAGCAGCCCACAGGGGGTGAACACCGGGGAGCTGTTTTTT; cdr3_aa: CASSPQGVNTGELFF
clone_size: .; d_call: TRBD1; j_call: TRBJ2-7; v_call: TRBV4-3; cdr3_nt: TGCGCCAGCAGCCAAGAGACAGGGCGTGCCTACGAGCAGTACTTC; cdr3_aa: CASSQETGRAYEQYF
clone_size: once; d_call: TRBD2; j_call: TRBJ2-7; v_call: TRBV5-6; cdr3_nt: TGTGCCAGCAGTAGGACTAGCGGCTACGAGCAGTACTTC; cdr3_aa: CASSRTSGYEQYF
clone_size: once; d_call: .; j_call: TRBJ2-3; v_call: TRBV16; cdr3_nt: TGTGCCAGCAGCCCCCACACAGATACGCAGTATTTT; cdr3_aa: CASSPHTDTQYF
clone_size: .; d_call: TRBD2; j_call: TRBJ2-2; v_call: TRBV6-1; cdr3_nt: TGTGCCAGCAGTTCGACTAGCGGGAGAAGCGGGGAGCTGTTTTTT; cdr3_aa: CASSSTSGRSGELFF
clone_size: .; d_call: .; j_call: TRBJ1-1; v_call: TRBV4-1; cdr3_nt: TGCGCCAGCAGCCAAGAAACCGCGCTGTACACTGAAGCTTTCTTT; cdr3_aa: CASSQETALYTEAFF
clone_size: .; d_call: .; j_call: TRBJ2-5; v_call: TRBV29-1; cdr3_nt: TGCAGCGCCCGTCTCCAGGGGTACCAAGAGACCCAGTACTTC; cdr3_aa: CSARLQGYQETQYF
clone_size: once; d_call: TRBD1; j_call: TRBJ2-7; v_call: TRBV19; cdr3_nt: TGTGCCAGTAGAGGCAGGGGGTACGAGCAGTACTTC; cdr3_aa: CASRGRGYEQYF
clone_size: .; d_call: .; j_call: TRBJ1-1; v_call: TRBV7-8; cdr3_nt: TGTGCCAGCAGCTTAGCGGGCGCGCTGAACACTGAAGCTTTCTTT; cdr3_aa: CASSLAGALNTEAFF
clone_size: few; d_call: TRBD1; j_call: TRBJ1-2; v_call: TRBV2; cdr3_nt: TGTGCCAGCAGCCTACCGGGACAGACCTCTGGAGGCTACACCTTC; cdr3_aa: CASSLPGQTSGGYTF
clone_size: .; d_call: TRBD2; j_call: TRBJ2-3; v_call: TRBV9; cdr3_nt: TGTGCCAGCAGCGTAGTGAGCGGGGGCTCAGATACGCAGTATTTT; cdr3_aa: CASSVVSGGSDTQYF
clone_size: .; d_call: .; j_call: TRBJ1-3; v_call: TRBV29-1; cdr3_nt: TGCAGCGTTTCGCGGGGTTCTGGAAACACCATATATTTT; cdr3_aa: CSVSRGSGNTIYF